This is a list of T cell receptor beta chains from one sample in a study of blood T cell repertoires in COVID-19. The data were produced by immunoSEQ multiplex PCR, yet TCRdb's version contains in-frame clones alone and is incomplete. The table shows about 55,000 clones, with roughly 90% occurring only once. The sequencing input was peripheral blood. All receptors derive from a middle-aged man with COVID-19, enrolled during active disease. CDR3s include the opening cysteine and the closing phenylalanine or tryptophan. Fields, in order: V gene, D gene, J gene, CDR3 protein. The D gene is left open where the match is weak.

V: TRBV6-4; D: NA; J: TRBJ1-2; CDR3: CATAGEGLGYGYTF
V: TRBV27; D: NA; J: TRBJ1-1; CDR3: CASSFITPGISLNGDTEAFF
V: TRBV21-1; D: NA; J: TRBJ1-5; CDR3: CASSPVGAKRGNQPQHF
V: TRBV12-5; D: NA; J: TRBJ2-3; CDR3: CASGLVLLRTGTDTQYF
V: TRBV5-6; D: TRBD1; J: TRBJ1-5; CDR3: CASSLWAGGQPQHF
V: TRBV28; D: NA; J: TRBJ1-2; CDR3: CASSLSGAENYGYTF
V: TRBV6-1; D: NA; J: TRBJ1-5; CDR3: CASSEAQGRESNQPQHF
V: TRBV30; D: NA; J: TRBJ2-5; CDR3: CAWSGALSETQYF
V: TRBV7-9; D: NA; J: TRBJ1-6; CDR3: CASDQGGNSPLHF
V: TRBV30; D: NA; J: TRBJ1-2; CDR3: CAWKDIYGYTF
V: TRBV20-1; D: NA; J: TRBJ2-5; CDR3: CSASREETQYF
V: TRBV2; D: NA; J: TRBJ1-2; CDR3: CASTQGFGYTF
V: TRBV6-6; D: TRBD1; J: TRBJ1-5; CDR3: CASSPRGGTGGNQPQHF
V: TRBV27; D: NA; J: TRBJ1-4; CDR3: CEQGSNEKLFF
V: TRBV10-3; D: NA; J: TRBJ2-7; CDR3: CAISEGTPSYEQYF
V: TRBV28; D: NA; J: TRBJ1-5; CDR3: CASRLTGLGGNQPQHF
V: TRBV7-8; D: NA; J: TRBJ1-1; CDR3: CASSLQGPQTAAFF
V: TRBV7-6; D: TRBD1; J: TRBJ2-1; CDR3: CASGGPGQGNNEQFF
V: TRBV5-5; D: TRBD1; J: TRBJ2-7; CDR3: CASSSLTGGYAQYF
V: TRBV30; D: NA; J: TRBJ2-2; CDR3: CAWREQLNTGELFF
V: TRBV28; D: TRBD1; J: TRBJ1-5; CDR3: CASSSSGTGYNQPQHF
V: TRBV5-4; D: TRBD1; J: TRBJ1-6; CDR3: CATSGQGLYNSPLHF
V: TRBV20-1; D: NA; J: TRBJ2-5; CDR3: CSASYSSQETQYF
V: TRBV5-1; D: TRBD2; J: TRBJ2-1; CDR3: CASSPQLAGGFSYNEQFF
V: TRBV7-8; D: NA; J: TRBJ1-3; CDR3: CASSLRGTGNTIYF
V: TRBV2; D: TRBD1; J: TRBJ2-3; CDR3: CASSGSIRTGVPLPPTDTQYF
V: TRBV10-3; D: TRBD1; J: TRBJ1-1; CDR3: CAISTGGGTEAFF
V: TRBV10-3; D: NA; J: TRBJ1-1; CDR3: CAISEYRNTEAFF
V: TRBV6-1; D: TRBD2; J: TRBJ2-1; CDR3: CASSVRLAGGYSYNEQFF
V: TRBV7-9; D: NA; J: TRBJ2-7; CDR3: CASSLQGGDEQYF
V: TRBV29-1; D: TRBD2; J: TRBJ2-3; CDR3: CSVDTSGPDTQYF
V: TRBV24-1; D: TRBD1; J: TRBJ2-3; CDR3: CATSDARTGGTDTQYF
V: TRBV11-2; D: NA; J: TRBJ2-1; CDR3: CASSLGAGSGDEQFF
V: TRBV6-4; D: TRBD1; J: TRBJ1-5; CDR3: CASSEQGEGQPQHF
V: TRBV28; D: NA; J: TRBJ1-5; CDR3: CAGSSSRGPTTLNQPQHF
V: TRBV5-6; D: TRBD2; J: TRBJ2-7; CDR3: CASSSKTSGEQYF
V: TRBV9; D: TRBD1; J: TRBJ1-2; CDR3: CASSPRMGTGFYGYTF
V: TRBV5-6; D: TRBD1; J: TRBJ2-7; CDR3: CASSLGGTGFEQYF
V: TRBV3-1/TRBV3-2; D: TRBD1; J: TRBJ1-4; CDR3: CVSSQDRLSGRGREKLFF
V: TRBV30; D: TRBD2; J: TRBJ2-3; CDR3: CAWRGLGGADTQYF
V: TRBV9; D: NA; J: TRBJ1-1; CDR3: CASNAPGRDTEAFF
V: TRBV5-1; D: NA; J: TRBJ2-1; CDR3: CASSLATATNEQFF
V: TRBV30; D: TRBD2; J: TRBJ2-2; CDR3: CAWKTSGGPGELFF
V: TRBV3-1/TRBV3-2; D: NA; J: TRBJ1-1; CDR3: CASSRGTEAFF
V: TRBV11-3; D: NA; J: TRBJ1-2; CDR3: CASSLGLSYGYTF
V: TRBV27; D: NA; J: TRBJ2-1; CDR3: CASSGGVEQFF
V: TRBV5-6; D: TRBD1; J: TRBJ1-2; CDR3: CASSLDRGGGYTF
V: TRBV2; D: NA; J: TRBJ1-1; CDR3: CASSQDLNTEAFF
V: TRBV28; D: TRBD1; J: TRBJ2-1; CDR3: CASRQGQKEQFF
V: TRBV3-1/TRBV3-2; D: TRBD2; J: TRBJ2-7; CDR3: CASSQLAGGVFEQYF
V: TRBV4-1; D: NA; J: TRBJ2-3; CDR3: CASSQDPSLGGPTDTQYF
V: TRBV5-1; D: NA; J: TRBJ2-1; CDR3: CASSSRFSASSYNEQFF